This T cell receptor beta chain appears in the sequencing data of a study of CD8 T cells in Susac syndrome. Whole-study results and caveats: By the study's own acknowledgment, its TCR sequencing and HLA analysis included relatively few individuals.

CDR3 length: 13 amino acids. Germline V gene sequence: CDR1 DFQATT, CDR2 SNEGSKA (reference sequence). V was cut by 4 bases and J by 0 bases, with 10 bases left in between. The authors carried out high-throughput sequencing of TCR beta. They applied it to CD8+ and CD4+ T cells obtained from blood. Negative isolation was applied to CD8+ and CD4+ T cells, and FACS enrichment was applied to TEMRA cells. Notes on this clonotype: Its matching antigen is unknown.

RNA totalling about 0.5 to 1 ug underwent reverse transcription with random hexamers. immunoSEQ multiplex PCR amplified TCR beta CDR3 across 54 Vbeta, 13 Jbeta. Each CDR3 protein gets one entry after TCRdb re-called the immunoSEQ multiplex PCR reads with MiXCR. The data hold 150,000 to 200,000 distinct CDR3 sequences, with around 94% observed a single time. The specimen sequenced was CD4+ T cells from PBMCs. The TCR was taken from a human donor in good health. J is TRBJ2-7 and V is TRBV20-1, with D tentatively TRBD2 (6 bases). The CDR3 spells CSAKPGLSYEQYF. The CDR3 nucleotides read TGCAGTGCTAAACCGGGACTCTCCTACGAGCAGTACTTC.